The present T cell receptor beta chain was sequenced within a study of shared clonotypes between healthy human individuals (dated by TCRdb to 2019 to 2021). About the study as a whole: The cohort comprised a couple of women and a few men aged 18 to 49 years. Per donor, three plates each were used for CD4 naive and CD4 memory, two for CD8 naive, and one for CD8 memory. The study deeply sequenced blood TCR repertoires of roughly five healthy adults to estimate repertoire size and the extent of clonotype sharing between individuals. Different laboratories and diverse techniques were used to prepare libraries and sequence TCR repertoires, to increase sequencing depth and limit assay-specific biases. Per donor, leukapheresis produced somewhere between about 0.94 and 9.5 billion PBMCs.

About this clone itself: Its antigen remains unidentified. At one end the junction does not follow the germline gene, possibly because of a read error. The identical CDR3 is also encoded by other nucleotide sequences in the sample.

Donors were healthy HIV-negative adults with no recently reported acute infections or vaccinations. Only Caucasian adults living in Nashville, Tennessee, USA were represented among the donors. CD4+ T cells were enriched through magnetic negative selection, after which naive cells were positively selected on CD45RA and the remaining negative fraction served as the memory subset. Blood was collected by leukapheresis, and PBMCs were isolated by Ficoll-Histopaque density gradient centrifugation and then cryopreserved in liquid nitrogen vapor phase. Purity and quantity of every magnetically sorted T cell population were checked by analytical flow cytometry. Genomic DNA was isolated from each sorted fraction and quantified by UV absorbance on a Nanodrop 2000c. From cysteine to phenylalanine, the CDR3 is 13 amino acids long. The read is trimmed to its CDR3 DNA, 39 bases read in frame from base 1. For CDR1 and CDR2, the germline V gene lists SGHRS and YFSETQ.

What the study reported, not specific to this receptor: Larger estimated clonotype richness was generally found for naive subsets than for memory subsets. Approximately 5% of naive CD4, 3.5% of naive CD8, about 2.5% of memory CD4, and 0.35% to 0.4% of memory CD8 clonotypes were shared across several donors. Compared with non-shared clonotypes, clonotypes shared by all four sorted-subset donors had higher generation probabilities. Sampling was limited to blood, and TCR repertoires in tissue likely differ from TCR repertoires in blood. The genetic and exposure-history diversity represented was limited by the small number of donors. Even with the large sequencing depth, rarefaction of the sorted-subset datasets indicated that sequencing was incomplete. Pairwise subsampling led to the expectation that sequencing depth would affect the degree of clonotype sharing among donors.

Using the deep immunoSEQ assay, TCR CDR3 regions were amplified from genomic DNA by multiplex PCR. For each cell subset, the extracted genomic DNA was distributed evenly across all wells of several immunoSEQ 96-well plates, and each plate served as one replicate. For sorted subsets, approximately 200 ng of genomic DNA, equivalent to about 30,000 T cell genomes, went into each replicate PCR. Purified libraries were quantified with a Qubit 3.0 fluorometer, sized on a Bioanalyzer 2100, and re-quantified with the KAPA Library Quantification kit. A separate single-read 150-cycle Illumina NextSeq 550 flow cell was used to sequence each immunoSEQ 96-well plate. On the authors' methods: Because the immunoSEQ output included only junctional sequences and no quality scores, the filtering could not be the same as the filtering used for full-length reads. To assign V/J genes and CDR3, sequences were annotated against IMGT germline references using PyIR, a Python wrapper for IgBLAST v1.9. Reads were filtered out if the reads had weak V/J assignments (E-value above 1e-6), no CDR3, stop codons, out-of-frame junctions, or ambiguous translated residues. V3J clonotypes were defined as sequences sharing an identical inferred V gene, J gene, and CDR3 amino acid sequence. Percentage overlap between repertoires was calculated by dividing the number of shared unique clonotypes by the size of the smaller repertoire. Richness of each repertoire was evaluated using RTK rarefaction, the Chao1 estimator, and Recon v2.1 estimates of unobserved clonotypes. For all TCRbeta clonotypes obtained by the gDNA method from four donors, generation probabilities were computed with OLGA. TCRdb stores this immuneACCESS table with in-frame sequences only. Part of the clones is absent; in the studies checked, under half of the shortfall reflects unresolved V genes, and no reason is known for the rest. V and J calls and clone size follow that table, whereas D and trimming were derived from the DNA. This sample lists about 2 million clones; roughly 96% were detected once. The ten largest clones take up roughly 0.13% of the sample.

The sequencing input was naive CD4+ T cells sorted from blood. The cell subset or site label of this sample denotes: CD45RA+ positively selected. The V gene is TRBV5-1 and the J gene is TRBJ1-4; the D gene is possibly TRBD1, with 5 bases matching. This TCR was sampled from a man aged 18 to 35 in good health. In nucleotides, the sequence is TGCGCCAGCAGGTTCGGGGCTAATGAAAAGCTGTTTTTT. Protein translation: CASRFGANEKLFF.